One and the same sample provided the 3 T cell receptor beta chains below, sequenced in a study of T-cell reconstitution after alpha-beta-depleted transplantation in children. TCRbeta library construction was performed incorporating unique molecular identifiers. MiXCR was run by TCRdb on the PCR reads, yielding one entry per CDR3 protein. The sample carries nearly 350,000 distinct CDR3 sequences, under 20% recorded once. This specimen consisted of PBMCs, mostly from graft donor cells, obtained 360 days after TCRalphabeta/CD19-depleted stem cell transplant. All receptors derive from a male patient aged 2 to 10 who had a stem cell transplant for acute lymphoblastic leukemia, so the T cells may come from the graft donor.

The J gene is TRBJ2-5, the V gene TRBV18; TRBD1 matches 7 bases. The germline V gene encodes CDR1 KGHSH and CDR2 LQKENI. The CDR3 is 13 residues long. V gave up 6 bases and J gave up 5 bases; unmatched junction bases: 6. CDR3 loop: CASSTGLQETQYF. The CDR3 DNA reads TGTGCCAGCTCGACAGGGCTTCAGGAGACCCAGTACTTC. Looking up the rest from reference TRBV18 and TRBJ2-5 gives the full variable domain: NAGVMQNPRHLVRRRGQEARLRCSPMKGHSHVYWYRQLPEEGLKFMVYLQKENIIDESGMPKERFSAEFPKEGPSILRIQQVVRGDSAAYFCASSTGLQETQYFGPGTRLLVL.

This clonotype has a handful of counts. The chain recombines TRBV7-9 with TRBJ1-1; tentatively, D is TRBD1 (6 bases). Trimming cost V 5 bases and J 0 bases, with 13 bases left between them. Germline V lookup: CDR1 SEHNR, CDR2 FQNEAQ (reference sequence). The CDR3 is 15 amino acids. CDR3 amino acids: CASSQGQTLNTEAFF. DNA of the CDR3: TGTGCCAGCAGCCAAGGACAGACGCTGAACACTGAAGCTTTCTTT.

The chain links TRBV7-6 to TRBJ1-2, with a tentative D call TRBD1 (5 bases). CDR3 length: 15 amino acids. Trimming took off 1 base at V and 6 bases at J, with 15 bases between the two ends. CDR1 SGHVS and CDR2 FNYEAQ come from the germline V gene. As DNA, the CDR3 is TGTGCCAGCAGCTTAGACGGCAGGGTGAGGGATGGCTACACCTTC. This sequence encodes CASSLDGRVRDGYTF.